This T cell receptor beta chain emerged from a study of cytomegalovirus exposure and HLA in healthy donors. The PCR ran on 60 Vbeta and 13 Jbeta primers. As originally analysed: An analysis that came later counted 70 million to 100 million unique TCR beta chains, approximately 10 million shared. Repertoires were generated with immunoSEQ multiplex PCR, while TCRdb's copy carries only in-frame clones and drops some. Clone size and the V and J calls come from that table; the DNA yielded D and trimming. Here the sample spans about 98,000 clones, 70% being singletons. General study results and limits: Later analysis placed DRB1 highest and HLA-C lowest in TCR association rates, which differed by HLA locus.

Looked up from germline, CDR1 is ENHRY and CDR2 is SYGVKD. The CDR3 runs 15 residues. Deletions cut 2 bases from V and 5 bases from J, with 15 bases between. On this clone itself: What it binds is unknown.

This TCR was sampled from a man aged 50 to 59 in good health and CMV-seronegative. The rearrangement joins TRBV10-3 to TRBJ2-5, with TRBD2 as a possible D gene (6 bases). What was sequenced was PBMCs. The CDR3 DNA reads TGTGCCATCAGTGAGAATCGGGGGACCTCGGAGACCCAGTACTTC. Protein sequence: CAISENRGTSETQYF.